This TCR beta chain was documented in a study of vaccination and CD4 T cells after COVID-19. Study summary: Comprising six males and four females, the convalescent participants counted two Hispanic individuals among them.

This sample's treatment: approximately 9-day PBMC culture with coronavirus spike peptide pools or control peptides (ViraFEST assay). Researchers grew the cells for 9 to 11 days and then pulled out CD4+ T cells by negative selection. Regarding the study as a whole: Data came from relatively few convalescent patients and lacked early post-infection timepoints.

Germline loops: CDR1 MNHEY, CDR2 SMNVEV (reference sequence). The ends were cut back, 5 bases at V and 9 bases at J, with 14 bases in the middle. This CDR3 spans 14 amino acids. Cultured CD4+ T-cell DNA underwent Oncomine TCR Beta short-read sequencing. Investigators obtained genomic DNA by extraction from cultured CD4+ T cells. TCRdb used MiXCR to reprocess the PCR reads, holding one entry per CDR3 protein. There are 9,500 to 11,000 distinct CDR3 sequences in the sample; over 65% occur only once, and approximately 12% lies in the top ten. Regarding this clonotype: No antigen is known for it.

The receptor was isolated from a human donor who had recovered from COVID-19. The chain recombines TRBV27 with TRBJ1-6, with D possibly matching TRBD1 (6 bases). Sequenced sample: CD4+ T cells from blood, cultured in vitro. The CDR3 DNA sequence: TGTGCCAGCAGTCGGGGGGGCGGGAGTTCACCCCTCCACTTT. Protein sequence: CASSRGGGSSPLHF.